These T cell receptor beta chains were read from a single sample in a study of OX40 agonist ivuxolimab in advanced cancers. Using immunoSEQ multiplex PCR, the repertoire was profiled, and TCRdb retains in-frame clones only, with some absent. The table records 50,000 to 60,000 clones, 90% of them present only once. The sample was CD4+ or CD8+ T cells sorted from blood, taken in a trial of the OX40 agonist ivuxolimab. These receptors came from an adult with an advanced solid tumor such as melanoma, head and neck, liver or kidney cancer. CDR3s include the opening cysteine and the closing phenylalanine or tryptophan. The order of the fields is V gene, clone size, D gene, J gene, CDR3 DNA, CDR3 protein. D genes are given only for firm matches. Clone size is not always given. Where it is, it says once, few, many or a class for expanded clones.

V: TRBV29-1; size: NA; D: TRBD1; J: TRBJ2-7; DNA: TGCAGCGTTGAAACCCCCTGGACAGGGTCCCACGAGCAGTACTTC; CDR3: CSVETPWTGSHEQYF
V: TRBV7-8; size: once; D: TRBD2; J: TRBJ2-2; DNA: TGTGCCAGCCGGACTAGCGGACCGAACACCGGGGAGCTGTTTTTT; CDR3: CASRTSGPNTGELFF
V: TRBV7-3; size: once; D: TRBD2; J: TRBJ2-3; DNA: TGTGCCAGCAGTTTTAGCGGGGTCACAGATACGCAGTATTTT; CDR3: CASSFSGVTDTQYF
V: TRBV6-1; size: NA; D: NA; J: TRBJ2-7; DNA: TGTGCCAGCAGTGAAGCCGGAAGCCAGAGGATTTACGAGCAGTACTTC; CDR3: CASSEAGSQRIYEQYF
V: TRBV7-9; size: NA; D: TRBD1; J: TRBJ2-7; DNA: TGTGCCAGCAGCTTAAGTAGTTGGACAGGGAACGAGCAGTACTTC; CDR3: CASSLSSWTGNEQYF
V: TRBV19; size: NA; D: NA; J: TRBJ1-3; DNA: TGTGCCAGTACTTGGGGCACCCGAAGTATCTCTGGAAACACCATATATTTT; CDR3: CASTWGTRSISGNTIYF
V: TRBV5-5; size: NA; D: TRBD2; J: TRBJ2-1; DNA: TGTGCCAGCAGCTTGGCCAGCGGGGCCTACAATGAGCAGTTCTTC; CDR3: CASSLASGAYNEQFF
V: TRBV7-9; size: NA; D: NA; J: TRBJ2-7; DNA: TGTGCCAGCAGCCCTAGGACAGACACCTACGAGCAGTACTTC; CDR3: CASSPRTDTYEQYF
V: TRBV11-2; size: NA; D: NA; J: TRBJ2-6; DNA: TGTGCCAGCAGCAGTTACTCTGGGGCCAACGTCCTGACTTTC; CDR3: CASSSYSGANVLTF
V: TRBV6-5; size: NA; D: NA; J: TRBJ1-2; DNA: TGTGCCAGCAGTTACTCTCGCGATTCCTATGGCTACACCTTC; CDR3: CASSYSRDSYGYTF
V: TRBV11-2; size: NA; D: NA; J: TRBJ2-7; DNA: TGTGCCAGCAGCTTAGCCGGGACCCCGGGCTACGAGCAGTACTTC; CDR3: CASSLAGTPGYEQYF
V: TRBV7-2; size: NA; D: NA; J: TRBJ2-2; DNA: TGTGCCAGCAGCCTCCCCCGGGGGAGTTGGGACACCGGGGAGCTGTTTTTT; CDR3: CASSLPRGSWDTGELFF
V: TRBV18; size: NA; D: NA; J: TRBJ2-3; DNA: TGTGCCAGCTCACCGATGGGGAGTGCAGATACGCAGTATTTT; CDR3: CASSPMGSADTQYF
V: TRBV19; size: NA; D: NA; J: TRBJ1-5; DNA: TGTGCCACAAAACCGGGAAAAAGAGATCAGCCCCAGCATTTT; CDR3: CATKPGKRDQPQHF
V: TRBV7-3; size: NA; D: NA; J: TRBJ2-2; DNA: TGTGCCAGCAGCTTAAGGAGGGCGGCGAACACCGGGGAGCTGTTTTTT; CDR3: CASSLRRAANTGELFF
V: TRBV7-3; size: NA; D: NA; J: TRBJ2-7; DNA: TGTGCCAGCAGCTTAGAACAGGCCCTCTCCTACGAGCAGTACTTC; CDR3: CASSLEQALSYEQYF
V: TRBV27; size: NA; D: TRBD2; J: TRBJ2-2; DNA: TGTGCCAGCAGCGATCTCAGCGGGAGGGGGACCGGGGAGCTGTTTTTT; CDR3: CASSDLSGRGTGELFF
V: TRBV6-1; size: NA; D: NA; J: TRBJ1-5; DNA: TGTGCCAGCAGTGAAACGGGCAGCAATCAGCCCCAGCATTTT; CDR3: CASSETGSNQPQHF
V: TRBV7-2; size: NA; D: NA; J: TRBJ1-1; DNA: TGTGCCAGCAGCACCAACAGGAACACTGAAGCTTTCTTT; CDR3: CASSTNRNTEAFF
V: TRBV4-3; size: once; D: TRBD1; J: TRBJ1-4; DNA: TGCGCCAGCAGCCAAGGCTACAGGGGATACGAAAAACTGTTTTTT; CDR3: CASSQGYRGYEKLFF
V: TRBV7-2; size: NA; D: TRBD2; J: TRBJ2-1; DNA: TGTGCCAGCAGCCCCCGGGTAGCGGGAATCTACAATGAGCAGTTCTTC; CDR3: CASSPRVAGIYNEQFF
V: TRBV4-1; size: NA; D: TRBD2; J: TRBJ2-1; DNA: TGCGCCAGCAGCCCCCTAAGCGGGAGGCTCGACAATGAGCAGTTCTTC; CDR3: CASSPLSGRLDNEQFF
V: TRBV5-8; size: NA; D: TRBD1; J: TRBJ2-7; DNA: TGTGCCAGCAGCTCCCGGGACAGCAGCTACGAGCAGTACTTC; CDR3: CASSSRDSSYEQYF
V: TRBV7-2; size: NA; D: TRBD1; J: TRBJ2-1; DNA: TGTGCCAGCACCCTACAGGGCAGGGGGAACTACAATGAGCAGTTCTTC; CDR3: CASTLQGRGNYNEQFF
V: TRBV7-2; size: NA; D: NA; J: TRBJ2-7; DNA: TGTGCCAGCAGCTTAGGGGTGACGGGGAACTCCTACGAGCAGTACTTC; CDR3: CASSLGVTGNSYEQYF
V: TRBV11-2; size: once; D: NA; J: TRBJ2-7; DNA: TGTGCCAGCAGCTCCACCTTACTGGGAGAGCAGTACTTC; CDR3: CASSSTLLGEQYF
V: TRBV6-5; size: NA; D: TRBD1; J: TRBJ2-4; DNA: TGTGCCAGCAGTCCTACAGGGGTCAAAAACATTCAGTACTTC; CDR3: CASSPTGVKNIQYF
V: TRBV7-2; size: NA; D: NA; J: TRBJ2-3; DNA: TGTGCCAGCAGCTTAGCGGGAGTGGGGACAGATACGCAGTATTTT; CDR3: CASSLAGVGTDTQYF
V: TRBV6-1; size: NA; D: NA; J: TRBJ1-2; DNA: TGTGCCAGCAACTGGGGATCGGCAGGGGATGGCTACACCTTC; CDR3: CASNWGSAGDGYTF
V: TRBV18; size: NA; D: NA; J: TRBJ1-2; DNA: TGTGCCAGCTCACCGGGGGACAAAGACTATGGCTACACCTTC; CDR3: CASSPGDKDYGYTF
V: TRBV30; size: NA; D: NA; J: TRBJ2-1; DNA: TGTGCCGGGACCCGCGGGGTGGGGGGGCTGAGGAATGAGCAGTTCTTC; CDR3: CAGTRGVGGLRNEQFF
V: TRBV4-1; size: NA; D: NA; J: TRBJ2-7; DNA: TGCGCCAGCAGTTCCGGGCGCTCCTACGAGCAGTACTTC; CDR3: CASSSGRSYEQYF
V: TRBV18; size: NA; D: TRBD1; J: TRBJ2-7; DNA: TGTGCCAGCTCACCACAGTACGGGCAGGGGGACGAGCAGTACTTC; CDR3: CASSPQYGQGDEQYF
V: TRBV28; size: NA; D: NA; J: TRBJ2-3; DNA: TGTGCCAGCAGTTTTAGCACAGATACGCAGTATTTT; CDR3: CASSFSTDTQYF
V: TRBV11-1; size: NA; D: NA; J: TRBJ1-2; DNA: TGTGCCAGCAGCTTAGGGGCCGGCTATGGCTACACCTTC; CDR3: CASSLGAGYGYTF
V: TRBV27; size: NA; D: TRBD2; J: TRBJ2-1; DNA: TGTGCCAGCAGGCGGGGGAGAGGGGTCTACAATGAGCAGTTCTTC; CDR3: CASRRGRGVYNEQFF
V: TRBV7-2; size: NA; D: NA; J: TRBJ2-7; DNA: TGTGCCAGCAGCTTCCGCCCCGTGGCCTACGAGCAGTACTTC; CDR3: CASSFRPVAYEQYF
V: TRBV11-1; size: NA; D: NA; J: TRBJ1-1; DNA: TGTGCCAGCAGCTTAGGATGGGGGACGTGGAGCACTGAAGCTTTCTTT; CDR3: CASSLGWGTWSTEAFF
V: TRBV2; size: NA; D: NA; J: TRBJ2-4; DNA: TGTGCCAGCAGTCGCCCGACACTAGCCAAAAACATTCAGTACTTC; CDR3: CASSRPTLAKNIQYF
V: TRBV19; size: NA; D: TRBD1; J: TRBJ2-2; DNA: TGTGCCAGTAGTACCGCAGGGGGTTACACGAGCACCGGGGAGCTGTTTTTT; CDR3: CASSTAGGYTSTGELFF
V: TRBV18; size: few; D: TRBD1; J: TRBJ1-1; DNA: TGTGCCAGCTCACCAGAACAGGGGAAGAACACTGAAGCTTTCTTT; CDR3: CASSPEQGKNTEAFF